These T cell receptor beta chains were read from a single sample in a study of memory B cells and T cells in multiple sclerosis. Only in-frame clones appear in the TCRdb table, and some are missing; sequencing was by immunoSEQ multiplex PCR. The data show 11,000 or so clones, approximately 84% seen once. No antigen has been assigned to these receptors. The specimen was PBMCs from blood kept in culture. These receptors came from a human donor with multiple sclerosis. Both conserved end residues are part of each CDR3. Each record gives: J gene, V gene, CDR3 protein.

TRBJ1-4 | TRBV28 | CASTAGGQGNEKLFF
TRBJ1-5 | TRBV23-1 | CASTEDRPTNQPQHF
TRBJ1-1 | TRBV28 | CASRGNSPNTEAFF
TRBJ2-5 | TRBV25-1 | CASSQPGGAETQYF
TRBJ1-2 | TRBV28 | CASSFPGGRWSYTF
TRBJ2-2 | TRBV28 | CASSRGLATGELFF
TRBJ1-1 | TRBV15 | CATSRDRGPNTEAFF
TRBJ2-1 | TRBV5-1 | CASSTRQFSSYNEQFF
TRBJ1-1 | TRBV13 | CASRRGSTEAFF
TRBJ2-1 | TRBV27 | CASADRVYNEQFF
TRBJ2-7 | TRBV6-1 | CASSENRGLYEQYF
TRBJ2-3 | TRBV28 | CASSRLRTAGTDTQYF
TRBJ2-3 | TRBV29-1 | CSVEGAMDADTQYF
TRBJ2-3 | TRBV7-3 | CASSPNETGATDTQYF
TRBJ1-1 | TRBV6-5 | CASRKPGGTEAFF
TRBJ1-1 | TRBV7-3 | CASSLGSRFSPPTEAFF
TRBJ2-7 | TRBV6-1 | CASSELGRGEQYF
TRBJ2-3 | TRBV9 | CASSRDSGGGARAQYF
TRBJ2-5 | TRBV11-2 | CASSLPRGVSQYF
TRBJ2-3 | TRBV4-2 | CASSQDGGGTSTDTQYF
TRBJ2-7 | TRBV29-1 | CSASPGTGGIYEQYF
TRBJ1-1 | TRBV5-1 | CASSLTGTVNTEAFF
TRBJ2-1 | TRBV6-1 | CASSESRTSGGASYNEQFF
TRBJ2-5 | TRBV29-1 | CSATVTETQYF
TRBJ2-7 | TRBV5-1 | CASSFSGSSYEQYF
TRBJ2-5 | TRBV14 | CASSHPLGGLAPETQYF
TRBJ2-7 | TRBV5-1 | CASSSGTLSYEQYF
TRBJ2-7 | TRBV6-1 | CASSVGGTPYEQYF
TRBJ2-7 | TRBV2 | CASSDTVDYEQYF
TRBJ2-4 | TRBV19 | CASSIKVNKNIQYF
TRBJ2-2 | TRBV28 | CASSPRTGAPGELFF
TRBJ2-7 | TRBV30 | CAWSVLGQGEQYF
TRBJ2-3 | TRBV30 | CAWSPPGLAKADTQYF
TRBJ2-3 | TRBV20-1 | CSARSTDTQYF
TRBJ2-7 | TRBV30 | CAWSEGVSDEQYF
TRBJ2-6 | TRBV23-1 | CASGLPGAYSYSGANVLTF
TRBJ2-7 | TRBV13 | CASSLRLRNVEQYF
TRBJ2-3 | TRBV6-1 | CASSERRTSGVGADTQYF
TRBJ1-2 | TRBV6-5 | CASGQGYGYTF